Below, 6 T cell receptor beta chains from the same sample are listed, as sequenced in a study of GPR56 and killer-like receptors on CD4 memory cells. Following a re-call of the reads, TCRdb has one entry per CDR3 protein and lacks DNA. The sample data list more than 3,000 distinct CDR3 sequences. Five CD4+ populations, defined by killer cell lectin-like receptor and GPR56 markers, were sorted by FACS. Sequenced material: memory CD4+ T cells from blood. The receptors here all came from a human donor in good health.

The genes are TRBV2 and TRBJ1-1; TCRdb names TRBD1, which stays unverified in the absence of DNA. The CDR3 contains 13 residues. The germline gives CDR1 SNHLY, CDR2 FYNNEI. The CDR3: CATATGTNTEAFF.

This chain links TRBV5-4 with TRBJ1-4; TCRdb lists TRBD1, though no DNA is available to test this call. Germline V gene sequence: CDR1 SGHNT, CDR2 YYREEE (reference sequence). This CDR3 contains 13 residues. The CDR3 reads CASRDRGGEKLFF.

V and J are TRBV2 and TRBJ2-5; with no DNA, the TCRdb D assignment of TRBD2 cannot be verified. The CDR3 totals 15 residues. The germline V gene has CDR1 SNHLY and CDR2 FYNNEI. The chain's CDR3 is CASSDRGGAVETQYF.

This clonotype shows up as large by frequency. The chain employs TRBV6-1 and TRBJ2-3; without DNA, the TCRdb call of TRBD1 cannot be checked. The CDR3 loop spans 14 amino acids. Germline V gene sequence: CDR1 MNHNS, CDR2 SASEGT. The CDR3 sequence is CASSEQGGTDTQYF.

The V call is TRBV9, the J call TRBJ2-3; the D call of TRBD2 rests on TCRdb alone, since no DNA is present to check it. The germline V gene has CDR1 SGDLS and CDR2 YYNGEE. The CDR3 consists of 17 residues. The CDR3 here is CASSPRGGTSGVDTQYF.

This CDR3 reads CASSSGTIGENTEAFF. The chain carries TRBV6-5 and TRBJ1-1; TCRdb indicates TRBD1, and absent DNA this call remains unverified. The CDR3 has 16 amino acids. Germline V CDR1 and CDR2: MNHEY, SVGAGI.